There are a few counts of the clone carrying this TCR beta chain. The antigen remains unidentified. Given a much more abundant clone one base away, this may be a read error. The sample comes from a study of breast tumors, draining lymph nodes, adjacent tissues. Findings of the study overall: Luminal-like breast cancer showed significantly higher tumor–nontumor repertoire similarity than basal-like. The lymph node origin of tumor T cells was framed as consistent with a hypothesis, not demonstrated. Tumors had less TCR diversity than lymph nodes, more than nontumor tissue.

Germline V CDR1 and CDR2: DFQATT, SNEGSKA (reference sequence). This CDR3 has 16 residues. V shed 0 bases and J shed 3 bases, with 15 bases lying between them. Breast cancer patients provided tissue from their axillary draining lymph nodes. MiXCR, run by TCRdb on the multiplex PCR reads, gives a single entry per CDR3 protein. Of about 180,000 distinct CDR3 sequences listed, about 30% are singletons. This sequence was found in a female donor with breast cancer. Some clones in this sample may be carry-over from other donors' samples. This chain connects TRBV20-1 to TRBJ1-5; the D gene is possibly TRBD1 (6 bases). The sequencing input was axillary lymph node tissue. This CDR3 is CSARDRRGYTNQPQHF. Here the CDR3 DNA reads TGCAGTGCTAGAGATAGGAGGGGGTACACCAATCAGCCCCAGCATTTT.